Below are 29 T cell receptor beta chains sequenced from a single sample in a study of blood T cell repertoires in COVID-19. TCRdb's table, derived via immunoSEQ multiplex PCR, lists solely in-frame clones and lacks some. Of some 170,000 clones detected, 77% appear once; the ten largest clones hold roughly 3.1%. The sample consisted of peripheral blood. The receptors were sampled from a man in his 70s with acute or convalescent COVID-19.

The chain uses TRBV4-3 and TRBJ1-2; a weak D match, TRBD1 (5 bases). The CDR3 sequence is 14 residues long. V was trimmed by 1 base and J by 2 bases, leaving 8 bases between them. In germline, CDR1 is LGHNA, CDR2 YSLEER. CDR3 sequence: CASSQGGVNYGYTF. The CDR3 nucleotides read TGCGCCAGCAGCCAAGGGGGGGTGAACTATGGCTACACCTTC.

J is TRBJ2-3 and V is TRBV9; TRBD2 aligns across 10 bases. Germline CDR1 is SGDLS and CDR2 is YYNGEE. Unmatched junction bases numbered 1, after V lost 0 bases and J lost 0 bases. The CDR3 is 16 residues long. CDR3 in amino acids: CASSVVLAGSTDTQYF. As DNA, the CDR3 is TGTGCCAGCAGCGTAGTACTAGCGGGAAGCACAGATACGCAGTATTTT.

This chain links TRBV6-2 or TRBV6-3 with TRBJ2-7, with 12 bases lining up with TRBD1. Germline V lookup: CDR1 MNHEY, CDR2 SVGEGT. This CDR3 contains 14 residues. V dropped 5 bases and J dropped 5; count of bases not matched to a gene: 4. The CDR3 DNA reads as TGTGCCAGCAGTCGGGGACAGGGGGCGAACGAGCAGTACTTC. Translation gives CASSRGQGANEQYF.

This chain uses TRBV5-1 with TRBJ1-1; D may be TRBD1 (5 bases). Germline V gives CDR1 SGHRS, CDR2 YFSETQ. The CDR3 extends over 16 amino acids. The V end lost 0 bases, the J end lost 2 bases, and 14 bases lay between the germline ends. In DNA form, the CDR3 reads TGCGCCAGCAGCTTGGGCGGCGCAAGGGGCAACACTGAAGCTTTCTTT. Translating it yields CASSLGGARGNTEAFF.

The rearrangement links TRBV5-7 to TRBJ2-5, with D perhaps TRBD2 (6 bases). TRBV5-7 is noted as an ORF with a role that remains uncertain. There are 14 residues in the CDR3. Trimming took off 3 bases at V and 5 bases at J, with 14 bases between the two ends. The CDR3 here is CASSSTGGGETQYF. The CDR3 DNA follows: TGTGCCAGCAGCTCGACCGGGGGTGGGGAGACCCAGTACTTC.

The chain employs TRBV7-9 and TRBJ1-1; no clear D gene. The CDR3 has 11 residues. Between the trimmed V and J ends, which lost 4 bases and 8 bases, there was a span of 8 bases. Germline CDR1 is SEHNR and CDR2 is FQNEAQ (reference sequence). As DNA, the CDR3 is TGTGCCAGCAGCTCAAACTTGGAAGCTTTCTTT. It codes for CASSSNLEAFF.

CDR3 region: CASSSIQGYNSPLHF. CDR3 sequence (DNA): TGCGCCAGCAGCAGCATACAGGGCTATAATTCACCCCTCCACTTT. The chain couples TRBV5-1 to TRBJ1-6, with a weak D call TRBD1 (6 bases). CDR3 size: 15 residues. Germline values: CDR1 SGHRS, CDR2 YFSETQ. V lost 4 bases, J lost 3 bases, and 11 bases lay in between. Complete variable domain (other parts from reference TRBV5-1 and TRBJ1-6): KAGVTQTPRYLIKTRGQQVTLSCSPISGHRSVSWYQQTPGQGLQFLFEYFSETQRNKGNFPGRFSGRQFSNSRSEMNVSTLELGDSALYLCASSSIQGYNSPLHFGNGTRLTVT.

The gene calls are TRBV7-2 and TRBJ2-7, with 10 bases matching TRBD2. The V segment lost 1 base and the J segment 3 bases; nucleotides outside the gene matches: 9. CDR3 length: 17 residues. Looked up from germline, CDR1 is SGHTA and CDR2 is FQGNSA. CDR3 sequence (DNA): TGTGCCAGCAGCTTAGTGAGCGGGGGGGCCAGTAGCTACGAGCAGTACTTC. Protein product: CASSLVSGGASSYEQYF. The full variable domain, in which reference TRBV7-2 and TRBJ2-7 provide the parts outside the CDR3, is GAGVSQSPSNKVTEKGKDVELRCDPISGHTALYWYRQSLGQGLEFLIYFQGNSAPDKSGLPSDRFSAERTGGSVSTLTIQRTQQEDSAVYLCASSLVSGGASSYEQYFGPGTRLTVT.

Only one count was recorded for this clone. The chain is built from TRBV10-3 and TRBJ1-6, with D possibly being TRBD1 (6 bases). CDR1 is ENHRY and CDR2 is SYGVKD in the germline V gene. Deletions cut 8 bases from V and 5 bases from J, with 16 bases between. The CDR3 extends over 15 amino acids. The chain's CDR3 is CAIGTTLRDNSPLHF. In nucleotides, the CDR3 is TGTGCCATCGGGACAACTCTACGGGATAATTCACCCCTCCACTTT.

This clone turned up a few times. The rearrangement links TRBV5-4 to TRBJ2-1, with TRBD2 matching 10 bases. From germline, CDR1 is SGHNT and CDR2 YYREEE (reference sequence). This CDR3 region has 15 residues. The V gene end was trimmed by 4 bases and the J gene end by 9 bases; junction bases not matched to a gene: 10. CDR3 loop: CASSLSGRAKSEQFF. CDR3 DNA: TGTGCCAGCAGCCTAAGCGGGAGGGCCAAGAGTGAGCAGTTCTTC.

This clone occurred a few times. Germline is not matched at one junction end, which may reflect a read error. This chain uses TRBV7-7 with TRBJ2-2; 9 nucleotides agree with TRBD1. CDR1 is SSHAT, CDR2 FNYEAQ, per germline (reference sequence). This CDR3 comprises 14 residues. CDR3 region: CASSRDRVSGELFF. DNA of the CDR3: TGTGCTAGCAGCCGGGACAGGGTGTCCGGGGAGCTGTTTTTT. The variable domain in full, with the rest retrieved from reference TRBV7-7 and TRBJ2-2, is GAGVSQSPRYKVTKRGQDVTLRCDPISSHATLYWYQQALGQGPEFLTYFNYEAQPDKSGLPSDRFSAERPEGSISTLTIQRTEQRDSAMYRCASSRDRVSGELFFGEGSRLTVL.

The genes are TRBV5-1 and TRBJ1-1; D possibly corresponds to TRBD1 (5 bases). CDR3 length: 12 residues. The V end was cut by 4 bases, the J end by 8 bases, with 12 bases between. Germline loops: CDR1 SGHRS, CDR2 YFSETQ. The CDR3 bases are TGCGCCAGCAGCCCCATCGGGGGAGAAGCTTTCTTT. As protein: CASSPIGGEAFF.

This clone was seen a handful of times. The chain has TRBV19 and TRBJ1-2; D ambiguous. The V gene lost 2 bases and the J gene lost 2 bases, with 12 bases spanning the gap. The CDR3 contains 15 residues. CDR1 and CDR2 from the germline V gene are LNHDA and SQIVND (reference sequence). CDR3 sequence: CASSINMAGNYGYTF. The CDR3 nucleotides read TGTGCCAGTAGTATAAATATGGCGGGGAACTATGGCTACACCTTC.

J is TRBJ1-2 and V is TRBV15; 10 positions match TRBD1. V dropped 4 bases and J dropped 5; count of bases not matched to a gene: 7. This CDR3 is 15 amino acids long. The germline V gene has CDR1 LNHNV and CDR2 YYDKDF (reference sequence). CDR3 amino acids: CATSKRQGAGYGYTF. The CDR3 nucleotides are TGTGCCACCAGCAAACGACAGGGGGCAGGATATGGCTACACCTTC.

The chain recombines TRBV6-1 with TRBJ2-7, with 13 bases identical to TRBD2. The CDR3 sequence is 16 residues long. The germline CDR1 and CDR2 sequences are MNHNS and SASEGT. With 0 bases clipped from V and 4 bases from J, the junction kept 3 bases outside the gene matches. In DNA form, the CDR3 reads TGTGCCAGCAGTGAAGCCGGGACTAGCGGGGATTACGAGCAGTACTTC. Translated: CASSEAGTSGDYEQYF.

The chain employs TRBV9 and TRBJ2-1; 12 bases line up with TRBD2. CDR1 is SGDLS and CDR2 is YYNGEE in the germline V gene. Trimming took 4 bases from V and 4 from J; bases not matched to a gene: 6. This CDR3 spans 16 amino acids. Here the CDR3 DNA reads TGTGCCAGCAGCCCCCCCGGGACTAGCGGGTACAATGAGCAGTTCTTC. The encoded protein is CASSPPGTSGYNEQFF. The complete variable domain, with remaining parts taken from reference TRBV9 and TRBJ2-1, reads DSGVTQTPKHLITATGQRVTLRCSPRSGDLSVYWYQQSLDQGLQFLIQYYNGEERAKGNILERFSAQQFPDLHSELNLSSLELGDSALYFCASSPPGTSGYNEQFFGPGTRLTVL.

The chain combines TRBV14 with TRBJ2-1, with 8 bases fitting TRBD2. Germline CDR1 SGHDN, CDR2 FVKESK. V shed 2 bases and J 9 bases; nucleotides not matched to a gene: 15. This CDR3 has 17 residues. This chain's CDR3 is CASSQSFLDLAGFEQFF. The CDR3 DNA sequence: TGTGCCAGCAGCCAAAGTTTCTTAGATCTAGCGGGTTTTGAGCAGTTCTTC. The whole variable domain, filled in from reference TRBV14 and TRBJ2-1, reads EAGVTQFPSHSVIEKGQTVTLRCDPISGHDNLYWYRRVMGKEIKFLLHFVKESKQDESGMPNNRFLAERTGGTYSTLKVQPAELEDSGVYFCASSQSFLDLAGFEQFFGPGTRLTVL.

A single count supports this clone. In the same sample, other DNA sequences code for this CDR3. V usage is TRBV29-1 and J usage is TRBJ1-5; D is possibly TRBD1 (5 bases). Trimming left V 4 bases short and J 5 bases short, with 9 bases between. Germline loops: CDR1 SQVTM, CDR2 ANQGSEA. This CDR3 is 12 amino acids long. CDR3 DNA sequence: TGCAGCGTTGGGCAGGGTGATCAGCCCCAGCATTTT. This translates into CSVGQGDQPQHF.

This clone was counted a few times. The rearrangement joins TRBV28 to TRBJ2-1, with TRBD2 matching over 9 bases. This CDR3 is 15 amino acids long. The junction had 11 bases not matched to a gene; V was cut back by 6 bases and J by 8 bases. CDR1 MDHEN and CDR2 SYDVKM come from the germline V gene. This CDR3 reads CASSQTSSGKHEQFF. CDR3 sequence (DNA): TGTGCCAGCAGCCAAACGTCTAGCGGGAAACATGAGCAGTTCTTC.

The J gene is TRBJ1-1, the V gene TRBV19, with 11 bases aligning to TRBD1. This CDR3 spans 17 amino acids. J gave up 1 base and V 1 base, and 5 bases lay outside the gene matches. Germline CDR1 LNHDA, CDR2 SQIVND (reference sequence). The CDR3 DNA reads TGTGCCAGTAGTATAGGTGGGACAGGGGGGAGGAACACTGAAGCTTTCTTT. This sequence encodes CASSIGGTGGRNTEAFF. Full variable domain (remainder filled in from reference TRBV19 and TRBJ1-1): DGGITQSPKYLFRKEGQNVTLSCEQNLNHDAMYWYRQDPGQGLRLIYYSQIVNDFQKGDIAEGYSVSREKKESFPLTVTSAQKNPTAFYLCASSIGGTGGRNTEAFFGQGTRLTVV.

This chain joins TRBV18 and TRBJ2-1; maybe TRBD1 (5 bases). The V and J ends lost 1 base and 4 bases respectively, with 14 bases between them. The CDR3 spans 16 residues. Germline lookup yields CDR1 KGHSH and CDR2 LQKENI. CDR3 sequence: CASSPLAGSIYNEQFF. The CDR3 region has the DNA TGTGCCAGCTCACCACTTGCAGGGTCCATTTACAATGAGCAGTTCTTC.

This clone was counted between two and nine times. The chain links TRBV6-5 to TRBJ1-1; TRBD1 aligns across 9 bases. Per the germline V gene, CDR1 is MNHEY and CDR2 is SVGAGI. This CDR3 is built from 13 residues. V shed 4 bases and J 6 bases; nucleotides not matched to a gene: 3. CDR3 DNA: TGTGCCAGCAGTTTGGGACAGGGCGCTGAAGCTTTCTTT. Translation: CASSLGQGAEAFF.

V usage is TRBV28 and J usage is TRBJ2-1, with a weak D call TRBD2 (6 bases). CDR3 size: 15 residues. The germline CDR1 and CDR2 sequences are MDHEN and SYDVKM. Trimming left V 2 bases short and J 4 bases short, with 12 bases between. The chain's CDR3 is CASSLASGPYNEQFF. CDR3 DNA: TGTGCCAGCAGTTTAGCGAGCGGGCCATACAATGAGCAGTTCTTC.

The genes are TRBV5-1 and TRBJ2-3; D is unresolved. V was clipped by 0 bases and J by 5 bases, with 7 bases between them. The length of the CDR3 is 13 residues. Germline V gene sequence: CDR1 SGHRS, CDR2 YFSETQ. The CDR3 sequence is CASSLVRVDTQYF. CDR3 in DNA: TGCGCCAGCAGCTTGGTTCGGGTAGATACGCAGTATTTT.

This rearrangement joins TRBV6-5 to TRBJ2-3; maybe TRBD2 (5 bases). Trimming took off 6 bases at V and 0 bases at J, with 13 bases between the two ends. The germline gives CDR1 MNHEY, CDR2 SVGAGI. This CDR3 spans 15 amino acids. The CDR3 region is CASSEGSYSTDTQYF. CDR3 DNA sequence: TGTGCCAGCAGCGAGGGCTCCTACAGCACAGATACGCAGTATTTT.

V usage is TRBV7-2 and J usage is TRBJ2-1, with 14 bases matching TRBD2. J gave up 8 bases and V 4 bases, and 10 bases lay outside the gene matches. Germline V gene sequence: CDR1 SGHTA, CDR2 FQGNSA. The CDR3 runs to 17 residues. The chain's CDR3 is CASSSKGLAGAYDEQFF. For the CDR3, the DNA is TGTGCCAGCAGCTCAAAGGGACTAGCGGGAGCTTACGATGAGCAGTTCTTC.

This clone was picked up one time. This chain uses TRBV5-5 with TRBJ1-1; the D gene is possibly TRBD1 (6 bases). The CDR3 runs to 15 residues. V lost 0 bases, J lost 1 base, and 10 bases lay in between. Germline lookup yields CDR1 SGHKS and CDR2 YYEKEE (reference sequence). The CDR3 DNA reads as TGTGCCAGCAGCTTGGTCCCGACAGGGAACACTGAAGCTTTCTTT. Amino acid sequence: CASSLVPTGNTEAFF.

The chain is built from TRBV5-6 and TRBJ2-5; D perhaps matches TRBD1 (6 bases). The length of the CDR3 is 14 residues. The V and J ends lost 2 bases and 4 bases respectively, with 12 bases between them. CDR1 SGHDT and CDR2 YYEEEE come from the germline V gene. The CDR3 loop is CASSLFGTPETQYF. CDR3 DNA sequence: TGTGCCAGCAGCTTATTTGGGACACCAGAGACCCAGTACTTC.

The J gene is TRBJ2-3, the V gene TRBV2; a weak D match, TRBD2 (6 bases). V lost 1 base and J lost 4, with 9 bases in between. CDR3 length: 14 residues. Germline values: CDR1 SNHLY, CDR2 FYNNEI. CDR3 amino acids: CASSEGLAPDTQYF. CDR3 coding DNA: TGTGCCAGCAGTGAAGGGCTAGCGCCAGATACGCAGTATTTT.